The clone carrying this T cell receptor beta chain has at least ten counts. Its antigen is undetermined. The record originates from a study of T cells in Graves' hyperthyroidism and ophthalmopathy. After removal of 5 bases from V and 2 bases from J, the junction contained 3 bases not matched to a gene. There are 15 residues in the CDR3. Germline CDR1 PRHDT, CDR2 FYEKMQ (reference sequence). Study-level results: Before onset, by a median of around 6.1 months, the model predicted ophthalmopathy.

Researchers took RNA transcripts and amplified the TCR beta CDR3 regions from them. The HTBI primer set was used in a first-round RT-PCR of the TCR CDR3. TCRdb re-analysed the multiplex PCR reads in MiXCR, keeping a single row per CDR3 protein. Here the sample spans 750,000 to 900,000 distinct CDR3 sequences, over 35% being singletons. Material: blood. The receptor was derived from a man aged 18 to 29 with Graves' hyperthyroidism. This chain uses TRBV13 with TRBJ2-7, with TRBD2 matching over 13 bases. The CDR3 loop is CASSAGTSGTYEQYF. The CDR3, as DNA: TGTGCCAGCAGCGCCGGGACTAGCGGGACCTACGAGCAGTACTTC.